This entry is about one T cell receptor (beta chain). The antigen it binds to is not known. No qualities accompany the bases; no much larger clone lies one base away. Using the deep immunoSEQ assay, multiplex PCR amplified TCR CDR3 regions from genomic DNA. For each cell subset, the extracted genomic DNA was distributed evenly across all wells of several immunoSEQ 96-well plates, and each plate served as one replicate. For sorted subsets, 200 to 250 ng of genomic DNA, equivalent to 25,000 to 30,000 T cell genomes, went into each replicate PCR. Purified libraries were measured with a Qubit 3.0 fluorometer, size-checked on a Bioanalyzer 2100, and measured again with the KAPA Library Quantification kit. A separate single-read 150-cycle Illumina NextSeq 550 flow cell was used to sequence each immunoSEQ 96-well plate. Per the original workflow: Because the immunoSEQ output included only junctional sequences and no quality scores, the filtering could not be the same as the filtering used for full-length reads. To assign V/J genes and CDR3, sequences were annotated against IMGT germline references using PyIR, a Python wrapper for IgBLAST v1.9. Reads were filtered out if the reads had weak V/J assignments (E-value above 1e-6), no CDR3, stop codons, out-of-frame junctions, or ambiguous translated residues. A V3J clonotype was defined by an identical inferred V gene, J gene, and CDR3 amino acid sequence. The percentage overlap between two repertoires was calculated by dividing the number of shared unique clonotypes by the size of the smaller repertoire. Richness of each repertoire was evaluated using RTK rarefaction, the Chao1 estimator, and Recon v2.1 estimates of unobserved clonotypes. OLGA was used to compute generation probabilities for all TCRbeta clonotypes that the gDNA method yielded from a handful of donors. Imported from immuneACCESS, the table was reduced by TCRdb to in-frame sequences with V and J called. These copies leave out some clones; in studies compared against another copy, an unresolved V gene accounts for under half, and the cause of the remainder is not known. From that table come the V and J calls and clone size; the DNA was used to work out D and trimming. This sample lists about 610,000 clones; approximately 96% were detected once. The top ten constitute approximately 0.12% of the sample.

This sample was taken from a study of shared clonotypes between healthy human individuals (TCRdb year 2020). Describing the broader study: The cohort included three men and a couple of women between 18 and 49 years of age. For each donor, CD4 naive and CD4 memory were each given three plates, CD8 naive was given two plates, and CD8 memory was given one plate. The study deeply sequenced blood TCR repertoires of several healthy adults to estimate repertoire size and the extent of clonotype sharing between individuals. To increase sequencing depth and limit assay-specific biases, different laboratories used diverse techniques to prepare libraries and sequence TCR repertoires. Between about 0.8 and 9 billion PBMCs per donor were obtained by leukapheresis. Study-wide conclusions, independent of this receptor: Estimated clonotype richness was generally larger for naive than for memory subsets. Because the study included only a small number of donors, the genetic and exposure-history diversity represented was limited. Compared with non-shared clonotypes, the clonotypes found in all four sorted-subset donors had higher generation probabilities. Only blood was sampled, and tissue TCR repertoires likely differ from those in blood. Pairwise subsampling indicated that sequencing depth was expected to affect the degree of clonotype sharing among donors. About 4.5% of naive CD4, 3.5% of naive CD8, approximately 2.2% of memory CD4, and approximately 0.4% of memory CD8 clonotypes were shared across a handful of donors. Incomplete sequencing was indicated by rarefaction of sorted-subset datasets, despite the large sequencing depth.

Cut back by 0 bases and 0 bases, the V and J ends lie 15 bases apart. Taken from cysteine to phenylalanine, the CDR3 has 17 residues. Here the CDR3 DNA is all that survives: 51 bases in frame from base 1. CDR1 MNHNS and CDR2 SASEGT are derived from the germline V gene. For the CD8 naive samples, CD45RO-negative cells were positively selected for CCR7, yielding a CD45RA+CCR7+ population from which TemRA cells were excluded. The donors were healthy, HIV-negative adults who had no recently reported acute infections or vaccinations. Every donor was a Caucasian adult living in Nashville, Tennessee, USA. After blood collection by leukapheresis, PBMCs were isolated using Ficoll-Histopaque density gradient centrifugation and then cryopreserved in the vapor phase of liquid nitrogen. Analytical flow cytometry was used to check the purity and quantity of every magnetically sorted T cell population. Genomic DNA was isolated from each sorted fraction and quantified by UV absorbance on a Nanodrop 2000c.

The chain joins TRBV6-1 to TRBJ2-7, with a tentative D gene TRBD1 over 5 matching bases. The receptor was derived from a woman under 40 in good health. The sequencing sample was made of naive CD8+ T cells sorted from blood. The cell subset or site label, as the study defines it: CD45RA+CCR7+. The DNA is TGTGCCAGCAGTGAAGCGACCTGGGGCAGAAACTCCTACGAGCAGTACTTC. This is translated as CASSEATWGRNSYEQYF.